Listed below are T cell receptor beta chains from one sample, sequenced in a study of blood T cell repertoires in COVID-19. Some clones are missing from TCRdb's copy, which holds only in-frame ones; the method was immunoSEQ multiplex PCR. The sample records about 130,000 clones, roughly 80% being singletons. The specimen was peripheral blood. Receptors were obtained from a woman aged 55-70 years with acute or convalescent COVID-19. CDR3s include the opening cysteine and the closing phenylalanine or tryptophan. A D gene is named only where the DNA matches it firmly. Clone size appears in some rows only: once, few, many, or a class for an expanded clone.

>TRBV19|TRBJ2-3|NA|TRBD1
TGTGCCAGTAGTAGTGGACAGGGGGCCACAGATACGCAGTATTTT
CASSSGQGATDTQYF
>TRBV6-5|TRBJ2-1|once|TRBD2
TGTGCCAGCAAATTGACTAGCGGGGTCCATGAGCAGTTCTTC
CASKLTSGVHEQFF
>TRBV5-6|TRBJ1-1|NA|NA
TGTGCCAGCGGGGGAGTACAGGGCTTTGGGAACACTGAAGCTTTCTTT
CASGGVQGFGNTEAFF
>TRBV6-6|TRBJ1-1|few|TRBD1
TGTGCCAGCAGTTTTGTCCGGGACAGTGAAGCTTTCTTT
CASSFVRDSEAFF
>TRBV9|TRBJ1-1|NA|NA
TGTGCCAGCAGCGTAGGGTTGTCACCCCGAAGGGGTGACACTGAAGCTTTCTTT
CASSVGLSPRRGDTEAFF
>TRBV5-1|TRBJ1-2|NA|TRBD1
TGCGCCAGCAGCTTGACGACAGGGGGCGGGTATGGCTACACCTTC
CASSLTTGGGYGYTF
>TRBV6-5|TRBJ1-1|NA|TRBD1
TGTGCCAGCAGTCCCCTGACAGGGGGCGAGGCTTTCTTT
CASSPLTGGEAFF
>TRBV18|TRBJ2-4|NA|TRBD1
TGTGCCAGCTCACCGAGGGGGCCAAGTAGTGGAGCCAAAAACATTCAGTACTTC
CASSPRGPSSGAKNIQYF
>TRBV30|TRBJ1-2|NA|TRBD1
TGTGCCCTCAGGACAGGGGGAGTTTTAGGCTACACCTTC
CALRTGGVLGYTF
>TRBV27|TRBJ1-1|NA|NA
TGTGCCAGCAGTTACAAAGGGGGAATCGATAAAGCTTTCTTT
CASSYKGGIDKAFF
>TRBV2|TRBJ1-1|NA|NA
TGTGCCAGCAGAGGCCAGGGATCGAGCACTGAAGCTTTCTTT
CASRGQGSSTEAFF
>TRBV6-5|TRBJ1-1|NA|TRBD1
TGTGCCAGCAGTTCGGGACAGGGGAGCACTGAAGCTTTCTTT
CASSSGQGSTEAFF
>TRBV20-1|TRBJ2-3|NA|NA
TGCAGTGCTTCAGGGGGGAATATTCGGTATTTT
CSASGGNIRYF
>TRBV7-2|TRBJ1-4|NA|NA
TGTGCCAGCAGCTTAGGCAGGGTTGCAAAACTGTTTTTT
CASSLGRVAKLFF
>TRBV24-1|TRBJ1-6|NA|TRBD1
TGTGCCACCAGTGATTCAGGGGGCAGGAACCTCCACTTT
CATSDSGGRNLHF
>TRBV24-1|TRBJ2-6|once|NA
TGTGCCACCAGTGATGGGGACACCCGGGCAGGGGCCAACGTCCTGACTTTC
CATSDGDTRAGANVLTF
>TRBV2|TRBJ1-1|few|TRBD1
TGTGCCAGCAGAAGGACAGGGAACACTGAAGCTTTCTTT
CASRRTGNTEAFF
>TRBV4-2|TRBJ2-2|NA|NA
TGTGCCAGCAGCCAAGATCAGGGGATGGTGCAGTCGAACACCGGGGAGCTGTTTTTT
CASSQDQGMVQSNTGELFF
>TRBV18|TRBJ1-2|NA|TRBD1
TGTGCCAGCTCACCCTACGCACCACACGGGACAGGCATCTATGGCTACACCTTC
CASSPYAPHGTGIYGYTF
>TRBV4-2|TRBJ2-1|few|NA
TGTGCCAGCAGCCAGGGGGGGGCCCCCTACAATGAGCAGTTCTTC
CASSQGGAPYNEQFF
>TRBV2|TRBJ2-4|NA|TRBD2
TGTGCCAGCAGTGAGTTAGCGGGGGGCCAGTACTTC
CASSELAGGQYF
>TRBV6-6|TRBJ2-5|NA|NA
TGTGCCAGCAGTTACTCTAGGGGGGGCCCAGAGACCCAGTACTTC
CASSYSRGGPETQYF
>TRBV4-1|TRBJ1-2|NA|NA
TGCGCCAGCAGCCAACAGTCCGGCTACACCTTC
CASSQQSGYTF
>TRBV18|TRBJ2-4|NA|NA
TGTGCCAGCTCACCGCCAGCAGAAGGGGCCAGGGGCAAAAACATTCAGTACTTC
CASSPPAEGARGKNIQYF
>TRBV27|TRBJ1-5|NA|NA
TGTGCCAGCAGTTACAAAATTAGCAATCAGCCCCAGCATTTT
CASSYKISNQPQHF
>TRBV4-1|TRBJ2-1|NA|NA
TGCGCCAGCAGCCAAGATTGGAGTTCGAGCTCCTACAATGAGCAGTTCTTC
CASSQDWSSSSYNEQFF
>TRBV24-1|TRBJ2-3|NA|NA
TGTGCCACCAGTGCTGGGCAGGCTGGCACAGATACGCAGTATTTT
CATSAGQAGTDTQYF
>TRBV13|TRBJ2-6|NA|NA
TGTGCCAGCAGCTTACGGGGGAATGGGGCCAACGTCCTGACTTTC
CASSLRGNGANVLTF
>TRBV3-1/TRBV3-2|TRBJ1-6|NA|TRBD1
TGTGCCAGCAGCCTTTCTAGACAGGGTAATTCACCCCTCCACTTT
CASSLSRQGNSPLHF
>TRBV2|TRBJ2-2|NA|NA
TGTGCCAGCAGGACAGCAACCACGAACACCGGGGAGCTGTTTTTT
CASRTATTNTGELFF
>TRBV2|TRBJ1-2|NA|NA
TGTGCCAGCAGTGCTGATGGCTACACCTTC
CASSADGYTF
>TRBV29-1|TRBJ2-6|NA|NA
TGCAGCGTCCCTTCGACAGCCACCTTCTCTGGGGCCAACGTCCTGACTTTC
CSVPSTATFSGANVLTF
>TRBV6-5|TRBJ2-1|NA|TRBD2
TGTGCCAGCAGTTACTCGACTAGCGGGCATAATGAGCAGTTCTTC
CASSYSTSGHNEQFF
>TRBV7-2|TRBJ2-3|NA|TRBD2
TGTGCCAGCAGCCCCCACGGCGGGGGGGCGGATACGCAGTATTTT
CASSPHGGGADTQYF
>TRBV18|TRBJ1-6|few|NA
TGTGCCAGCTCACTCGACGGCGGTCTTGGGTCACCCCTCCACTTT
CASSLDGGLGSPLHF
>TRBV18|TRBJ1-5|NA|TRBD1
TGTGCCAGTCGACAGGGGGCTAATCAGCCCCAGCATTTT
CASRQGANQPQHF
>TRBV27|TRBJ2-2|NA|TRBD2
TGTGCCAGCAGTTATGGAGCGGGGGGTACCGGGGAGCTGTTTTTT
CASSYGAGGTGELFF
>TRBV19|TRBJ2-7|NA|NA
TGTGCCAGTAGTTCAGACAAAGCCTCGGCAGGGCAGTACTTC
CASSSDKASAGQYF
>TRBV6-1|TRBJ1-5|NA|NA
TGTGCCAGCAGTGAAGTAGGAGGGAAGGGCAATCAGCCCCAGCATTTT
CASSEVGGKGNQPQHF
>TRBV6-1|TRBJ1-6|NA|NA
TGTGCCAGCAGTGAACATACCTTGGGGAGGCAACCCAATTCACCCCTCCACTTT
CASSEHTLGRQPNSPLHF
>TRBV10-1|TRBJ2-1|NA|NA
TGCGCCAGCAGTGTCTCGGTAGCCCAGTACAATGAGCAGTTCTTC
CASSVSVAQYNEQFF
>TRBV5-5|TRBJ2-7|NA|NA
TGTGCCAGCAGCCCCTGGGGGGGGGCAGCTTACGAGCAGTACTTC
CASSPWGGAAYEQYF
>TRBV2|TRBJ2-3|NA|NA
TGTGCCAGCAGAATGGACAAGACGAGGAGTTTCGTGGCCACAGATACGCAGTATTTT
CASRMDKTRSFVATDTQYF
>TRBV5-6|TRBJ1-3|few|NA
TGTGCCAGCAGCTCGGACACCAGCTCTGGAAACACCATATATTTT
CASSSDTSSGNTIYF
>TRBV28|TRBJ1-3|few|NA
TGTGCCAGCACCTACGGGAGGGGCTCTGGAAACACCATATATTTT
CASTYGRGSGNTIYF
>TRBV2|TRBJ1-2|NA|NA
TGTGCCAGCAGGGCCTCTACCGGGAGCTCCTATGGCTACACCTTC
CASRASTGSSYGYTF
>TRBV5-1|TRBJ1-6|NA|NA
TGCGCCAGCAGCTTGGAGGGGCCGGGAGATAAAACCCTCCACTTT
CASSLEGPGDKTLHF
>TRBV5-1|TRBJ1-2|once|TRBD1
TGCGCCAGCAGCCCAGGACAGGGAGGAGATGGCTACACCTTC
CASSPGQGGDGYTF
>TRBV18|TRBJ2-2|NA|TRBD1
TGTGCCAGCTCACCTACCCGGACAGGGGACACCGGGGAGCTGTTTTTT
CASSPTRTGDTGELFF
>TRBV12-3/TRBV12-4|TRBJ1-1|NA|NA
TGTGCCAGCAGCCTGGCTAGGAACACTGAAGCTTTCTTT
CASSLARNTEAFF
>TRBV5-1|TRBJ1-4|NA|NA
TGCGCCAGCAGCTTGGCAGCAACTAATGAAAAACTGTTTTTT
CASSLAATNEKLFF
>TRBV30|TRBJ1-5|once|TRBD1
TGTGCCTGGGGGACAGGGTTAAATCAGCCCCAGCATTTT
CAWGTGLNQPQHF
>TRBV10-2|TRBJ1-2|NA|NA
TGCGCCTGTATTGGGGCAAACTATGGCTACACCTTC
CACIGANYGYTF
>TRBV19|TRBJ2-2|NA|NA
TGTGCCAGTAGTATAGCCCGGACTAACACCGGGGAGCTGTTTTTT
CASSIARTNTGELFF
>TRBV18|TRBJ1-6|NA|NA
TGTGCCAGCTCTCTTGGGGCCAACTATAATTCACCCCTCCACTTT
CASSLGANYNSPLHF
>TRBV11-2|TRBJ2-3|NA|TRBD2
TGTGCCAGCAGCTTAGTCGGCGGGGGGGCCTATTCAGATACGCAGTATTTT
CASSLVGGGAYSDTQYF
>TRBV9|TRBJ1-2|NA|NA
TGTGCCAGCAGCGCCACAGATGGCAACTATGGCTACACCTTC
CASSATDGNYGYTF